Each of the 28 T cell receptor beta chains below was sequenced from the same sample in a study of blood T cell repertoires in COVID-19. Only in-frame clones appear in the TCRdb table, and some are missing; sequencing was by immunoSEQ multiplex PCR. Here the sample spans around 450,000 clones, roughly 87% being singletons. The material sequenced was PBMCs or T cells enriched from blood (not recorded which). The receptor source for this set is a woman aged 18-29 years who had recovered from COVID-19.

The CDR3 nucleotides read TGTGCCAGCAGCCAAGGTCTAGCGGGGGAGAAGACCGGGGAGCTGTTTTTT. Translated, it gives CASSQGLAGEKTGELFF. J is TRBJ2-2 and V is TRBV14; 10 positions match TRBD2. Germline CDR1 SGHDN, CDR2 FVKESK. The CDR3 contains 17 residues. J gave up 5 bases and V 1 base, and 7 bases lay outside the gene matches.

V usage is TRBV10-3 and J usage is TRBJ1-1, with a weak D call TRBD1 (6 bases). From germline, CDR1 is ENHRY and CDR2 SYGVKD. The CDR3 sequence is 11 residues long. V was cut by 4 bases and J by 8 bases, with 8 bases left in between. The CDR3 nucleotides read TGTGCCATCAGTGGGGGACAAGAAGCTTTCTTT. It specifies CAISGGQEAFF.

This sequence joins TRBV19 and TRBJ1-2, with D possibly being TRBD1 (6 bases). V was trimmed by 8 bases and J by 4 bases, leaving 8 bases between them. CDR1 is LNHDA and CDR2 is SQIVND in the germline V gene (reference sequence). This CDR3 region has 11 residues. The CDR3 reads CASRTVYGYTF. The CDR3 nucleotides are TGTGCCAGTCGGACAGTCTATGGCTACACCTTC.

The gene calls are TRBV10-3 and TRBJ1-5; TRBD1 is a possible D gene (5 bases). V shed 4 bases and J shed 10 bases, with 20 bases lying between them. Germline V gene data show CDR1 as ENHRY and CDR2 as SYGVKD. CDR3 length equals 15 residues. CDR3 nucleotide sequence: TGTGCCATCAGTGGAGGGGAGGACCTACGGATTCCCCAGCATTTT. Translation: CAISGGEDLRIPQHF.

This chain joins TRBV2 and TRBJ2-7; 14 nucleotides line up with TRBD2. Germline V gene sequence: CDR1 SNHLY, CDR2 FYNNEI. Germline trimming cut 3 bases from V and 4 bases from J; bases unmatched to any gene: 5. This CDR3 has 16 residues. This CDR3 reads CASSDLGTSGGYEQYF. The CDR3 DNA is TGTGCCAGCAGTGACCTCGGGACTAGCGGGGGTTACGAGCAGTACTTC.

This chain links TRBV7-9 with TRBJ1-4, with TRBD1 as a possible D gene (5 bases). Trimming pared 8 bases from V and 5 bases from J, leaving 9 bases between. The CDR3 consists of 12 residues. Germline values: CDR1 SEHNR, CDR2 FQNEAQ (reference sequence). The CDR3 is CASGDFNEKLFF. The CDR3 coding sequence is TGTGCCAGCGGGGACTTCAATGAAAAACTGTTTTTT.

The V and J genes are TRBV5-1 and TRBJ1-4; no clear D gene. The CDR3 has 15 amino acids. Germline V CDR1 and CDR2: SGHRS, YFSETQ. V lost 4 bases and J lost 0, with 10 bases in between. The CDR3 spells CASSISPATNEKLFF. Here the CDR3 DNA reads TGCGCCAGCAGCATCTCCCCCGCAACTAATGAAAAACTGTTTTTT.

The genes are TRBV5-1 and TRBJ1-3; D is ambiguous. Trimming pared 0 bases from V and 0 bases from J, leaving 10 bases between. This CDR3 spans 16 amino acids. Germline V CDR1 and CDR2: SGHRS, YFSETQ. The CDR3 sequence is CASSLAERSSGNTIYF. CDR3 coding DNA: TGCGCCAGCAGCTTGGCCGAAAGGAGCTCTGGAAACACCATATATTTT. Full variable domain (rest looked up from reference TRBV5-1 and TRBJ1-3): KAGVTQTPRYLIKTRGQQVTLSCSPISGHRSVSWYQQTPGQGLQFLFEYFSETQRNKGNFPGRFSGRQFSNSRSEMNVSTLELGDSALYLCASSLAERSSGNTIYFGEGSWLTVV.

Written as DNA, the CDR3 is TGTGCCAGCAGTCCGGGACAGGGGAACTATGGCTACACCTTC. As protein: CASSPGQGNYGYTF. V and J are TRBV6-5 and TRBJ1-2; 10 bases map to TRBD1. The ends lost 5 bases at V and 2 bases at J; junction bases unmatched: 2. CDR1 is MNHEY and CDR2 is SVGAGI in the germline V gene. The CDR3 consists of 14 residues.

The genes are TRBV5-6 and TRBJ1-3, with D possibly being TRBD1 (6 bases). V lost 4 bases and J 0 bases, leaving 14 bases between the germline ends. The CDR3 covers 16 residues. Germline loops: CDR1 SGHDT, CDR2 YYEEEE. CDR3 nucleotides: TGTGCCAGCAGCAGTCAGGGGATTCTCTCTGGAAACACCATATATTTT. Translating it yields CASSSQGILSGNTIYF.

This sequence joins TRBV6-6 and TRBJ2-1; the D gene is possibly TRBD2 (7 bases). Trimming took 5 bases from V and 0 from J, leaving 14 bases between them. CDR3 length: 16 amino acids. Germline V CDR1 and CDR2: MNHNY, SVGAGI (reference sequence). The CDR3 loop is CASSPYRGASYNEQFF. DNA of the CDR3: TGTGCCAGCAGTCCTTATCGGGGGGCCTCCTACAATGAGCAGTTCTTC.

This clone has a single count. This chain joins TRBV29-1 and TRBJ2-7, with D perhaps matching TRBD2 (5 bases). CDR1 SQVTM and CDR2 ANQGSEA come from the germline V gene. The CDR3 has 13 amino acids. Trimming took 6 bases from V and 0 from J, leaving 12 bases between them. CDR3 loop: CSVRTVSSYEQYF. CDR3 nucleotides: TGCAGCGTGCGGACTGTCAGCTCCTACGAGCAGTACTTC.

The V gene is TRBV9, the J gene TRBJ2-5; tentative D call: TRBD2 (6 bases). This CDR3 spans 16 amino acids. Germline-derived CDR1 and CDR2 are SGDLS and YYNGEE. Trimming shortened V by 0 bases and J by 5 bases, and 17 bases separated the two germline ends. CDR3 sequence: CASSVGRGLDWETQYF. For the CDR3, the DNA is TGTGCCAGCAGCGTAGGGCGGGGCCTAGATTGGGAGACCCAGTACTTC.

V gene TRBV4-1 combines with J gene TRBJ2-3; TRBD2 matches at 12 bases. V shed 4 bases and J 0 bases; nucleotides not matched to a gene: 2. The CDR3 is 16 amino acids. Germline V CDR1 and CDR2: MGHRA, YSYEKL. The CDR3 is CASSPLAGGSTDTQYF. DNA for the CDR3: TGCGCCAGCAGCCCCCTAGCGGGGGGGAGCACAGATACGCAGTATTTT.

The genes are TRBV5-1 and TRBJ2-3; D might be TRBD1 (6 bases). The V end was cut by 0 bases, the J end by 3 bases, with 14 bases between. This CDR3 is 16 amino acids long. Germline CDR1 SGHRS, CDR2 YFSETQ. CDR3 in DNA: TGCGCCAGCAGCTTGGAATATTCGAGGGGGACAGATACGCAGTATTTT. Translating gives CASSLEYSRGTDTQYF.

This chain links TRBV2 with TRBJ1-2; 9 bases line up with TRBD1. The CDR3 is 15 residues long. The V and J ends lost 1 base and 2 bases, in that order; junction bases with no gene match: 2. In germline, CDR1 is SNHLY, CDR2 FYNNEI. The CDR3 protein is CASSEVDRGNYGYTF. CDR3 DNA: TGTGCCAGCAGTGAAGTTGACAGGGGGAACTATGGCTACACCTTC.

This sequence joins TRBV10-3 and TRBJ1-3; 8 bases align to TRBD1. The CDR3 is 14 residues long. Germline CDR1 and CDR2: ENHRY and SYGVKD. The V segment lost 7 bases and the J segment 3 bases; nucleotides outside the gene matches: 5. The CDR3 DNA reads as TGTGCCATCACTGCAGGGGGCGTTGGAAACACCATATATTTT. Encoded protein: CAITAGGVGNTIYF.

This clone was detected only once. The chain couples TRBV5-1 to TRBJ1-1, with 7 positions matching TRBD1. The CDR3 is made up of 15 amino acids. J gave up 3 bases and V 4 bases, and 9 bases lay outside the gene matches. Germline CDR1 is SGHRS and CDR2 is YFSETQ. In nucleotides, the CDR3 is TGCGCCAGCAGCGAGGAGGCAGGGGGATACACTGAAGCTTTCTTT. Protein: CASSEEAGGYTEAFF.

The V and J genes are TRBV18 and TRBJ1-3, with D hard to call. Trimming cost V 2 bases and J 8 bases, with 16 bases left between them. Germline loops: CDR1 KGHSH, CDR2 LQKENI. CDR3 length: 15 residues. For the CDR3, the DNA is TGTGCCAGCTCACCAATGGTCGGAGGCTCGGACACCATATATTTT. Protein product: CASSPMVGGSDTIYF.

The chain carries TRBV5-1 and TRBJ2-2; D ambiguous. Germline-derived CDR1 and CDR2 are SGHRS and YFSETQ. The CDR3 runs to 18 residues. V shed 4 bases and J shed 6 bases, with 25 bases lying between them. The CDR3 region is CASSLYNGRHILSGELFF. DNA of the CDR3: TGCGCCAGCAGCCTATATAACGGTCGACACATTCTATCCGGGGAGCTGTTTTTT.

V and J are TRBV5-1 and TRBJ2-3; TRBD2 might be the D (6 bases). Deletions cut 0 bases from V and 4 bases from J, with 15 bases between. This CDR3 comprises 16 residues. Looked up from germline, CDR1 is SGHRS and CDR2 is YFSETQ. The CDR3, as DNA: TGCGCCAGCAGCTTGGTAGTCGGGAGTTCCGCAGATACGCAGTATTTT. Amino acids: CASSLVVGSSADTQYF.

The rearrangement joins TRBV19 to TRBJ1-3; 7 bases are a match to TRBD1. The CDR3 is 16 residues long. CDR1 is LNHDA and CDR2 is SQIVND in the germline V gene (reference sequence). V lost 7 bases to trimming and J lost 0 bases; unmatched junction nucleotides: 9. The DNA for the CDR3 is TGTGCCAGTATCCCCAACAGGGGTTTCTCTGGAAACACCATATATTTT. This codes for CASIPNRGFSGNTIYF.

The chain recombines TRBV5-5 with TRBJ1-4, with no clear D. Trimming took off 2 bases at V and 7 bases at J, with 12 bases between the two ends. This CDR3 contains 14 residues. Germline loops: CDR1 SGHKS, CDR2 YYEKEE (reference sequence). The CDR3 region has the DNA TGTGCCAGCAGCTTTGGGGAGAACGGTGAAAAACTGTTTTTT. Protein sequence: CASSFGENGEKLFF.

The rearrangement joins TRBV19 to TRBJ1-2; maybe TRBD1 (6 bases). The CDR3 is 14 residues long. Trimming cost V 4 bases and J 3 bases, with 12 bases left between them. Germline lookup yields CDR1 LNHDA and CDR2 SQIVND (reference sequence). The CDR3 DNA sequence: TGTGCCAGTAGTACCTGGACAGTTGACTATGGCTACACCTTC. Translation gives CASSTWTVDYGYTF.

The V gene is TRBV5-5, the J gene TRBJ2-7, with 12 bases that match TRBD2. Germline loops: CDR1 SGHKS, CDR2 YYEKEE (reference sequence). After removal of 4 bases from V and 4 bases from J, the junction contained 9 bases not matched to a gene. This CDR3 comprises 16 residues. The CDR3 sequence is CASSPALAGGGYEQYF. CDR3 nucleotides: TGTGCCAGCAGCCCGGCACTAGCGGGGGGCGGGTACGAGCAGTACTTC.

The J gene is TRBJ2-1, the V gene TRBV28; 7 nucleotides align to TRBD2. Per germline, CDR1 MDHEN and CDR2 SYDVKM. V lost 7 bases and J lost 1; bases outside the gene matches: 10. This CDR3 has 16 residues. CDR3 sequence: CASTVGGAKSYNEQFF. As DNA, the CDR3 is TGTGCCAGCACCGTGGGAGGGGCGAAGTCCTACAATGAGCAGTTCTTC. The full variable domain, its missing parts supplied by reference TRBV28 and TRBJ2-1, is DVKVTQSSRYLVKRTGEKVFLECVQDMDHENMFWYRQDPGLGLRLIYFSYDVKMKEKGDIPEGYSVSREKKERFSLILESASTNQTSMYLCASTVGGAKSYNEQFFGPGTRLTVL.

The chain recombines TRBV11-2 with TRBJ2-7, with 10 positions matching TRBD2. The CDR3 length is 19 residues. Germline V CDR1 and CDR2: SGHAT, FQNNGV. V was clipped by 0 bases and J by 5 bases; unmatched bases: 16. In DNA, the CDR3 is TGTGCCAGCAGCTTAGATAATAGGCTAGCGGGGGCGCCGGCTGACGAGCAGTACTTC. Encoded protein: CASSLDNRLAGAPADEQYF. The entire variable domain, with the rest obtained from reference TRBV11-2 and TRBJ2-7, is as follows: EAGVAQSPRYKIIEKRQSVAFWCNPISGHATLYWYQQILGQGPKLLIQFQNNGVVDDSQLPKDRFSAERLKGVDSTLKIQPAKLEDSAVYLCASSLDNRLAGAPADEQYFGPGTRLTVT.

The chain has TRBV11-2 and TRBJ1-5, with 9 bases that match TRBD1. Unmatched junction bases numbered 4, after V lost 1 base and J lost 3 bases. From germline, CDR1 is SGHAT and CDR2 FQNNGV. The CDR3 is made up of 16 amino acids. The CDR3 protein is CASSLGTGAPNQPQHF. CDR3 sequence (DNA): TGTGCCAGCAGCTTAGGGACAGGGGCCCCCAATCAGCCCCAGCATTTT.